This entry describes one T cell receptor (beta chain). Its cognate antigen is unknown. This sample is part of a study of early T cells in non-severe SARS-CoV-2 infection. Study in general: Unsorted whole-blood RNA was sequenced in bulk, leaving chains unpaired. Points from the study as a whole: CD4 and private specificities were missed by VDJdb matching, which favored anti-spike CD8 responses.

Separate cDNA molecules each had unique molecular identifiers attached to them. In TCRdb, the 5' RACE reads were re-called with MiXCR into one record per CDR3 protein. The sample holds about 110,000 distinct CDR3 sequences, 9.5% to 13% seen once. Germline V CDR1 and CDR2: SGHTA, FQGNSA. There are 13 residues in the CDR3. V lost 5 bases and J 4 bases, leaving 11 bases between the germline ends. This chain uses TRBV7-2 with TRBJ1-2; D call uncertain. Sequenced material: whole blood. This sequence was found in an adult who was a healthcare worker with PCR-confirmed SARS-CoV-2 infection or an uninfected control (not recorded which). CDR3 in DNA: TGTGCCAGCAGCCCCGACGCAAGCTATGGCTACACCTTC. It encodes CASSPDASYGYTF.